The next 16 T cell receptor beta chains were all read from a single sample in a study of blood T cell repertoires in COVID-19. Sequenced by immunoSEQ multiplex PCR; TCRdb stores in-frame clones only, minus some. The data contain about 120,000 clones, 69% of them seen just once; the ten biggest clones take up roughly 2%. Input material: peripheral blood. Receptor source: a woman in her 70s with acute or convalescent COVID-19.

The CDR3 sequence is CASSNPDTDTQYF. The DNA for the CDR3 is TGTGCCAGCAGCAACCCAGACACAGATACGCAGTATTTT. The rearrangement uses TRBV5-5 and TRBJ2-3; D ambiguous. CDR3 length: 13 residues. V was clipped by 4 bases and J by 2 bases, with 8 bases between them. Germline values: CDR1 SGHKS, CDR2 YYEKEE (reference sequence).

V is TRBV28 and J is TRBJ2-2; TRBD1 matches 7 bases. CDR3 length: 17 amino acids. Trimming took 8 bases from V and 0 from J; bases not matched to a gene: 12. CDR1 is MDHEN, CDR2 SYDVKM, per germline. CDR3 amino acids: CASGDDLDRPNTGELFF. The DNA of the CDR3 is TGTGCCAGCGGGGACGACTTGGACAGGCCGAACACCGGGGAGCTGTTTTTT.

The chain is built from TRBV7-2 and TRBJ2-2; the match to TRBD2 covers 9 bases. V shed 6 bases and J 3 bases; nucleotides not matched to a gene: 11. This CDR3 has 17 residues. Per germline, CDR1 SGHTA and CDR2 FQGNSA. In DNA, the CDR3 is TGTGCCAGCAGTCCCGGGGTAGCGGGGGCCTACACCGGGGAGCTGTTTTTT. Protein: CASSPGVAGAYTGELFF.

Here the CDR3 reads CASSQLAGGPSTGELFF. In nucleotides, the CDR3 is TGTGCCAGCAGTCAATTAGCGGGAGGGCCGTCCACCGGGGAGCTGTTTTTT. The genes are TRBV2 and TRBJ2-2, with TRBD2 matching 11 bases. Germline-derived CDR1 and CDR2 are SNHLY and FYNNEI. After removal of 5 bases from V and 4 bases from J, the junction contained 9 bases not matched to a gene. The CDR3 sequence is 17 residues long.

CDR3 sequence (DNA): TGTGCCAGCAGCACTCGACAGGGGGCAACTGAAGCTTTCTTT. This codes for CASSTRQGATEAFF. V gene TRBV21-1 combines with J gene TRBJ1-1; TRBD1, the table's D call, was not compared with the DNA. TRBV21-1 is a pseudogene. The CDR3 runs to 14 residues.

The J gene is TRBJ2-5, the V gene TRBV28; 7 positions match TRBD1. Germline V gene sequence: CDR1 MDHEN, CDR2 SYDVKM. V lost 8 bases to trimming and J lost 5 bases; unmatched junction nucleotides: 8. This CDR3 is 13 amino acids long. This CDR3 reads CASGYRGRETQYF. The CDR3 DNA is TGTGCCAGCGGATACAGGGGTCGGGAGACCCAGTACTTC.

The chain uses TRBV2 and TRBJ2-7, with D maybe TRBD2 (7 bases). V lost 4 bases, J lost 13 bases, and 17 bases lay in between. Germline lookup yields CDR1 SNHLY and CDR2 FYNNEI. The CDR3 covers 12 residues. The CDR3 DNA follows: TGTGCCAGCAGTGGGGGGCGGGAGCCCCCCTACTTC. As protein: CASSGGREPPYF.

V is TRBV24-1 and J is TRBJ1-4, with 11 bases lining up with TRBD1. The CDR3 loop spans 19 amino acids. V lost 8 bases and J lost 2; bases outside the gene matches: 15. Germline values: CDR1 KGHDR, CDR2 SFDVKD. CDR3 in DNA: TGTGCCACCACTTGGGGTCGGGGACAGGGGGGGGAGACTAATGAAAAACTGTTTTTT. This encodes CATTWGRGQGGETNEKLFF.

V usage is TRBV7-8 and J usage is TRBJ2-7, with TRBD2 matching over 11 bases. This CDR3 region has 15 residues. From germline, CDR1 is SGHVS and CDR2 FQNEAQ. Trimming cost V 5 bases and J 5 bases; bases outside gene matches: 8. The CDR3 coding sequence is TGTGCCAGCAGCATTACTAGCGGGAGTATCGACGAGCAGTACTTC. Its protein is CASSITSGSIDEQYF. Together with reference TRBV7-8 and TRBJ2-7, the CDR3 gives the full variable domain: GAGVSQSPRYKVAKRGQDVALRCDPISGHVSLFWYQQALGQGPEFLTYFQNEAQLDKSGLPSDRFFAERPEGSVSTLKIQRTQQEDSAVYLCASSITSGSIDEQYFGPGTRLTVT.

V usage is TRBV4-3 and J usage is TRBJ1-3, with D unresolved. The germline V gene has CDR1 LGHNA and CDR2 YSLEER. With 1 base removed from V and 4 bases from J, the gap between germline ends came to 5 bases. CDR3 length: 13 amino acids. CDR3 in amino acids: CASSQALGNTIYF. The CDR3 nucleotides read TGCGCCAGCAGCCAAGCCCTAGGAAACACCATATATTTT.

This clone was observed a few times. The chain uses TRBV7-8 and TRBJ1-1; D uncertain. Trimming removed 6 bases at V and 0 bases at J, with 11 bases between. The CDR3 is 14 residues long. Germline CDR1 is SGHVS and CDR2 is FQNEAQ. CDR3 residues: CASSTLALNTEAFF. CDR3 in DNA: TGTGCCAGCAGTACCCTAGCTCTGAACACTGAAGCTTTCTTT. Filled out from reference TRBV7-8 and TRBJ1-1, the complete variable domain reads GAGVSQSPRYKVAKRGQDVALRCDPISGHVSLFWYQQALGQGPEFLTYFQNEAQLDKSGLPSDRFFAERPEGSVSTLKIQRTQQEDSAVYLCASSTLALNTEAFFGQGTRLTVV.

V and J are TRBV4-1 and TRBJ2-7; a weak D match, TRBD1 (5 bases). Trimming took 2 bases from V and 2 from J, leaving 13 bases between them. The germline CDR1 and CDR2 sequences are MGHRA and YSYEKL. The CDR3 runs 15 residues. The CDR3 sequence: CASSQMWQGTYEQYF. The CDR3 DNA reads TGCGCCAGCAGCCAAATGTGGCAGGGTACCTACGAGCAGTACTTC.

This clone came up a few times. The gene calls are TRBV9 and TRBJ2-1, with TRBD2 matching 11 bases. V was clipped by 3 bases and J by 7 bases; unmatched bases: 12. The length of the CDR3 is 17 residues. Germline V CDR1 and CDR2: SGDLS, YYNGEE. This chain's CDR3 is CASSADSGRAFGNEQFF. CDR3 DNA sequence: TGTGCCAGCAGCGCGGATAGCGGGAGGGCTTTTGGGAATGAGCAGTTCTTC.

To note about this clone: Mismatch with germline at one junction end may stem from a read error. V and J are TRBV7-7 and TRBJ2-5; 10 bases fit TRBD2. The CDR3 spans 15 residues. Germline-derived CDR1 and CDR2 are SSHAT and FNYEAQ (reference sequence). The chain's CDR3 is CASSLAGGERETQYF. The CDR3 bases are TGTGCTAGCAGCTTAGCGGGGGGAGAGAGGGAGACCCAGTACTTC. Drawing the rest from reference TRBV7-7 and TRBJ2-5, the complete variable domain is GAGVSQSPRYKVTKRGQDVTLRCDPISSHATLYWYQQALGQGPEFLTYFNYEAQPDKSGLPSDRFSAERPEGSISTLTIQRTEQRDSAMYRCASSLAGGERETQYFGPGTRLLVL.

The chain links TRBV7-8 to TRBJ2-6, with 7 nucleotides matching TRBD1. Germline CDR1 is SGHVS and CDR2 is FQNEAQ. The junction had 13 bases not matched to a gene; V was cut back by 5 bases and J by 0 bases. The CDR3 is made up of 19 amino acids. The CDR3 region has the DNA TGTGCCAGCAGCCTCGGTGGGACAGCACTGTTCTCTGGGGCCAACGTCCTGACTTTC. Translating it yields CASSLGGTALFSGANVLTF.

The chain is built from TRBV19 and TRBJ2-5, with D perhaps TRBD1 (6 bases). Trimming left V 3 bases short and J 5 bases short, with 13 bases between. The CDR3 contains 14 residues. Per the germline V gene, CDR1 is LNHDA and CDR2 is SQIVND (reference sequence). This chain's CDR3 is CASSMDRIPETQYF. CDR3 bases: TGTGCCAGTAGTATGGACAGAATCCCGGAGACCCAGTACTTC.